A single sample gave rise to the 15 T cell receptor beta chains below, sequenced in a study of T-cell reconstitution after alpha-beta-depleted transplantation in children. For TCRbeta, the library was prepared with unique molecular identifiers. TCRdb itself ran the PCR reads through MiXCR, one entry per CDR3 protein. The sample has some 440,000 distinct CDR3 sequences, 15% to 20% seen once. The sequences come from PBMCs, mostly from graft donor cells, collected 360 days after TCRalphabeta/CD19-depleted stem cell transplant. These receptors were obtained from a boy in the first two years of life who had a stem cell transplant for Wiskott-Aldrich syndrome, so the T cells may come from the graft donor.

Details on this clonotype: This could be a read error, since a much larger clone is one nucleotide away. The V gene is TRBV4-2, the J gene TRBJ2-1; TRBD2 is a possible D gene (6 bases). Germline CDR1 is LGHNA and CDR2 is YNFKEQ. Deletions cut 0 bases from V and 6 bases from J, with 9 bases between. The CDR3 covers 14 residues. In nucleotides, the CDR3 is TGTGCCAGCAGCCAAGAGGGACTTTTCAATGAGCAGTTCTTC. Translating it yields CASSQEGLFNEQFF.

This clonotype came up a few times. The rearrangement joins TRBV12-3 or TRBV12-4 to TRBJ2-7, with 7 nucleotides matching TRBD2. CDR3 length equals 15 residues. J gave up 7 bases and V 1 base, and 10 bases lay outside the gene matches. The CDR3 bases are TGTGCCAGCAGTTTAGGGACTAGACCCAGCTGGGAGCAGTACTTC. The encoded protein is CASSLGTRPSWEQYF.

The chain has TRBV6-2 or TRBV6-3 and TRBJ1-5; a possible D gene is TRBD1 (5 bases). CDR3 size: 14 residues. Trimming cost V 7 bases and J 0 bases, with 10 bases left between them. Germline V CDR1 and CDR2: MNHEY, SVGEGT. The DNA of the CDR3 is TGTGCCAGCAACTCGGGACGTAGCAATCAGCCCCAGCATTTT. Translated, it gives CASNSGRSNQPQHF.

This clonotype has more than one count but fewer than ten. This sequence joins TRBV5-6 and TRBJ2-6; D call uncertain. CDR3 size: 13 residues. V was trimmed by 3 bases and J by 5 bases, leaving 6 bases between them. Germline lookup yields CDR1 SGHDT and CDR2 YYEEEE. Here the CDR3 DNA reads TGTGCCAGCAGCTCCATTCGGGCCAACGTCCTGACTTTC. Protein product: CASSSIRANVLTF. Based on the CDR3 plus reference TRBV5-6 and TRBJ2-6, the full variable domain is DAGVTQSPTHLIKTRGQQVTLRCSPKSGHDTVSWYQQALGQGPQFIFQYYEEEERQRGNFPDRFSGHQFPNYSSELNVNALLLGDSALYLCASSSIRANVLTFGAGSRLTVL.

This clonotype was counted between two and nine times. The rearrangement links TRBV7-2 to TRBJ1-6, with a tentative D call TRBD1 (5 bases). V was shortened by 6 bases and J by 6 bases, with 12 bases between the two germline ends. Germline V lookup: CDR1 SGHTA, CDR2 FQGNSA. The CDR3 has 14 residues. The CDR3 coding sequence is TGTGCCAGCAGACCAGGGAAGGGTAATTCACCCCTCCACTTT. Its translation: CASRPGKGNSPLHF. The full variable domain, its missing parts supplied by reference TRBV7-2 and TRBJ1-6, is GAGVSQSPSNKVTEKGKDVELRCDPISGHTALYWYRQSLGQGLEFLIYFQGNSAPDKSGLPSDRFSAERTGGSVSTLTIQRTQQEDSAVYLCASRPGKGNSPLHFGNGTRLTVT.

The table lists this clonotype with a few counts. The V and J genes are TRBV20-1 and TRBJ2-4; perhaps TRBD2 as D (6 bases). This CDR3 region has 12 residues. CDR1 and CDR2 (germline): DFQATT, SNEGSKA (reference sequence). Trimming took 6 bases from V and 5 from J, leaving 11 bases between them. DNA of the CDR3: TGCAGTGCGGGGACTTTCCAAAACATTCAGTACTTC. Protein product: CSAGTFQNIQYF.

V usage is TRBV28 and J usage is TRBJ2-1; 11 bases are a match to TRBD2. This CDR3 region has 14 residues. From germline, CDR1 is MDHEN and CDR2 SYDVKM. V dropped 6 bases and J dropped 14; count of bases not matched to a gene: 12. The CDR3 loop reads CASRPSGSGGGEFF. The CDR3 DNA sequence: TGTGCCAGCAGGCCGAGTGGTAGCGGGGGGGGGGAGTTCTTC.

J is TRBJ1-1 and V is TRBV5-1; a possible D gene is TRBD1 (6 bases). Germline assignment: CDR1 SGHRS and CDR2 YFSETQ. The CDR3 covers 14 residues. Trimming stripped 0 bases from V and 7 bases from J, with 13 bases between. CDR3 in DNA: TGCGCCAGCAGCTTGGGGGGGCTGATTGGTGAAGCTTTCTTT. Protein sequence: CASSLGGLIGEAFF.

The gene calls are TRBV15 and TRBJ2-7; D might be TRBD1 or TRBD2, each matching 6 bases. Looked up from germline, CDR1 is LNHNV and CDR2 is YYDKDF (reference sequence). The V end lost 3 bases, the J end lost 4 bases, and 16 bases lay between the germline ends. The CDR3 is 15 residues long. The CDR3 coding sequence is TGTGCCACCAGCAGGACCGCGAGGGGGGCTTACGAGCAGTACTTC. Its protein is CATSRTARGAYEQYF. Drawing the rest from reference TRBV15 and TRBJ2-7, the complete variable domain is DAMVIQNPRYQVTQFGKPVTLSCSQTLNHNVMYWYQQKSSQAPKLLFHYYDKDFNNEADTPDNFQSRRPNTSFCFLDIRSPGLGDTAMYLCATSRTARGAYEQYFGPGTRLTVT.

V usage is TRBV29-1 and J usage is TRBJ2-6; D is unresolved. Trimming stripped 1 base from V and 2 bases from J, with 6 bases between. This CDR3 has 14 residues. CDR1 is SQVTM, CDR2 ANQGSEA, per germline. The CDR3: CSVEGGAGANVLTF. The CDR3, as DNA: TGCAGCGTTGAAGGTGGTGCTGGGGCCAACGTCCTGACTTTC.

The gene calls are TRBV29-1 and TRBJ1-2; D call uncertain. With 4 bases removed from V and 8 bases from J, the gap between germline ends came to 14 bases. Germline V gives CDR1 SQVTM, CDR2 ANQGSEA. This CDR3 has 12 amino acids. CDR3 in amino acids: CSVGAPGRGYTF. CDR3 coding DNA: TGCAGCGTTGGGGCCCCGGGGAGGGGCTACACCTTC.

In this sample, this clonotype turned up a few times. The genes are TRBV11-2 and TRBJ1-6; TRBD1 matches 8 bases. Germline V lookup: CDR1 SGHAT, CDR2 FQNNGV. V lost 4 bases and J lost 0; bases outside the gene matches: 11. This CDR3 region has 19 residues. In DNA, the CDR3 is TGTGCCAGCAGCTCACGGACAGGGATGACGAGCTCCTATAATTCACCCCTCCACTTT. It encodes CASSSRTGMTSSYNSPLHF.

The chain links TRBV4-1 to TRBJ2-3; tentative D call: TRBD2 (6 bases). The CDR3 is made up of 15 amino acids. The germline V and J ends were trimmed by 0 bases and 1 base, with 8 bases remaining between them. Germline V gene data show CDR1 as MGHRA and CDR2 as YSYEKL. CDR3 protein: CASSQDPGGTDTQYF. CDR3 nucleotides: TGCGCCAGCAGCCAAGATCCGGGGGGCACAGATACGCAGTATTTT.

This chain uses TRBV12-3 or TRBV12-4 with TRBJ2-7, with 7 bases identical to TRBD2. CDR3 length: 14 amino acids. V lost 1 base to trimming and J lost 4 bases; unmatched junction nucleotides: 4. The DNA for the CDR3 is TGTGCCAGCAGTTTAGGAGCGGGACGGTACGAGCAGTACTTC. Residues: CASSLGAGRYEQYF.

This clonotype has at least ten counts. The genes are TRBV25-1 and TRBJ2-2; TRBD2 aligns across 8 bases. CDR3 length: 16 residues. With 6 bases clipped from V and 6 bases from J, the junction kept 12 bases outside the gene matches. In germline, CDR1 is MGHDK, CDR2 SYGVNS. The CDR3 DNA reads TGTGCCAGCAGCCAGGGGACTAGTATTGTCTCCGGGGAGCTGTTTTTT. This translates into CASSQGTSIVSGELFF.